This record covers a single TCR beta chain. The data belong to a study of T cells expressing NK-cell markers. In the study overall: It was sorted CD3+CD56-NKG2C+, CD3+CD56+NKG2C- and CD3+CD56+NKG2C+ T cells that provided the TCR beta repertoires.

Reprocessing the 5' RACE reads, TCRdb reports a single entry for every CDR3 protein and omits DNA. In all, the sample yields about 390,000 distinct CDR3 sequences. Germline assignment: CDR1 MNHEY and CDR2 SVGAGI. CDR3 length: 12 amino acids. The receptor was derived from a woman aged 45-65 years in good health. The chain couples TRBV6-5 to TRBJ1-6. The sample taken for sequencing was blood T cells: a sorted CD56 or NKG2C T cell subset, CD4+ or CD8+ T cells, or bulk PBMC T cells (not recorded which). CDR3 region: CASSYSGSPLHF.